This TCR beta chain was obtained from a study of shared clonotypes between healthy human individuals. TCRdb's copy holds only in-frame clones and misses some; the assay was immunoSEQ multiplex PCR. The data hold about a million clones, with approximately 80% observed a single time. Trimming at V came to 2 bases and at J to 4 bases, leaving 2 bases not matched to a gene. The CDR3 extends over 15 amino acids. Germline CDR1 and CDR2: SNHLY and FYNNEI. About this clone: This specimen includes other DNA sequences encoding the same CDR3.

The receptor comes from a man aged 18 to 29 in good health. Some clones in this sample may be carry-over from other donors' samples. V usage is TRBV2 and J usage is TRBJ1-5; 10 bases are a match to TRBD1. Sequencing was carried out using memory CD4+ T cells from PBMCs. Specified subset: CD45RA-negative fraction. The DNA for the CDR3 is TGTGCCAGCAGTGAAATGGGACAGGGGAATCAGCCCCAGCATTTT. It codes for CASSEMGQGNQPQHF.